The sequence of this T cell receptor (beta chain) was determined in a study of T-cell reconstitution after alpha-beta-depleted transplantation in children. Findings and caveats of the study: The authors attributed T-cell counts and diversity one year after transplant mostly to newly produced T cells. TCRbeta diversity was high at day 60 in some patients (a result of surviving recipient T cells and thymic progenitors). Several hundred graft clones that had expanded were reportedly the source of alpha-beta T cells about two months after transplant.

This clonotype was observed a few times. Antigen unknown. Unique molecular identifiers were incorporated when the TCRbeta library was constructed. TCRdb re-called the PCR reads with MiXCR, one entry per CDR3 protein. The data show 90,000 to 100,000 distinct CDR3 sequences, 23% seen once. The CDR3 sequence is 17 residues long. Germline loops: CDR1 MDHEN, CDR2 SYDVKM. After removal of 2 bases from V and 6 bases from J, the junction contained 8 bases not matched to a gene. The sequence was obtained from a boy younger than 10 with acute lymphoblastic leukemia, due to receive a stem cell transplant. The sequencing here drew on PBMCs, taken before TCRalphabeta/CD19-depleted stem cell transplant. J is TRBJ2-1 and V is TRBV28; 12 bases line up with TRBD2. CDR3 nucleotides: TGTGCCAGCAGTTTACTAGCGGGAGGGCTGAAGACCAATGAGCAGTTCTTC. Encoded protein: CASSLLAGGLKTNEQFF.